Included here is one TCR beta chain sequence, with context. These data are taken from a study of blood T cell repertoires in COVID-19. Turning to the study itself: T cells, B-cell-depleted T cells, or PBMCs provided the cDNA or gDNA that served as material.

Authors' methods: By means of reference gene primer amplification, nucleated cell counts were estimated. TCRdb's copy holds only in-frame clones and misses some; the assay was immunoSEQ multiplex PCR. V, J and clone size reflect that table, while D and trimming were determined from the DNA. The data hold 200,000 or so clones, with about four fifths observed a single time. Trimming shortened V by 0 bases and J by 0 bases, and 13 bases separated the two germline ends. From germline, CDR1 is SGHRS and CDR2 YFSETQ. CDR3 size: 16 residues. Participants were aged roughly 18 to 89 years from approximately 25 US areas. Self-reported history from a screening survey and questionnaire set each donor's cohort.

This TCR was recovered from a man in his forties or fifties who had recovered from COVID-19. The material sequenced was PBMCs or T cells enriched from blood (not recorded which). The chain employs TRBV5-1 and TRBJ2-7; D might be TRBD2 (7 bases). CDR3 sequence (DNA): TGCGCCAGCAGCTTGGAAGTGGGGGGGCCCTCCTACGAGCAGTACTTC. Translated: CASSLEVGGPSYEQYF.